This T cell receptor beta chain was recovered during a study of early stage breast cancer tumors. Study in general: Of 15 to 20 invasive breast tumors, about a dozen were hormone receptor-positive, HER2-negative. Samples were sequenced at about 9.7-fold average coverage. Study-level findings and limits: Bulk DNA sequencing of unsorted cells missed chain pairing and markers.

Sequenced by immunoSEQ multiplex PCR; TCRdb stores in-frame clones only, minus some. Of approximately 52,000 clones in the sample, roughly 84% were seen once. In regard to this clone: Its target is unknown.

The J segment lost 4 bases and the V segment lost 8 bases, leaving 6 bases of the junction unmatched. Germline V gene lookup returns CDR1 SEHNR and CDR2 FQNEAQ (reference sequence). The CDR3 runs to 14 residues. This clonotype was obtained from a person between 50 and 60 years old with breast cancer. The source material was blood. The chain links TRBV7-9 to TRBJ2-1, with 9 nucleotides matching TRBD1. For the CDR3, the DNA is TGTGCCAGCTTGGACAGGGGTTTTTACAATGAGCAGTTCTTC. Its translation is CASLDRGFYNEQFF.